This TCR beta chain came from a study of cytomegalovirus exposure and HLA in healthy donors (dated by TCRdb to 2016 to 2017). With respect to the entire study: An earlier analysis of some 500 of the donors reported roughly 270 Gb of sequence data and 100 million to 130 million unique TCR beta sequences from approximately 180 million T cells. An early release that covered more than 550 HLA-typed donors contained approximately 300 gigabases of sequencing data and tens of millions of unique TCR sequences. Among the roughly 400 genotyped donors, 75% to 90% belonged to the genetic ancestry cluster associated with self-reported Caucasian donors. The study was designed to test whether signatures of past pathogen exposure could be identified by cataloging public T cell receptors. The T cell repertoires of some 700 subjects were profiled by immunosequencing and related to cytomegalovirus serostatus. In addition to the first cohort of around 670 subjects, a separate validation cohort of around 110 different subjects was used. To predict cytomegalovirus infection status, the study brought together high-throughput TCR immunosequencing, statistical association of individual TCRs with disease status, and machine learning. A later analysis re-analyzed previously published TCR beta repertoires from 660 or so donors and added high-resolution HLA genotyping to study TCR occurrence patterns. Rather than drawing on any new phenotypic data, the later analysis identified candidate immune exposures from TCR beta sequences and the way those sequences occurred across donors. An earlier analysis of approximately 640 of the donors applied high-throughput TCR beta sequencing to assess whether each TCR beta V gene segment acted as functional or pseudogenic. Donor age, sex, ethnicity and CMV serostatus were collected together with the repertoire data. Genome-wide SNP genotypes for about 60% of the 666 donors were used in a later genetic analysis, which treated that subset as a discovery cohort. All discovery cohort repertoires had been generated using a single sequencing platform. HLA typing included class I and class II loci at four-digit resolution. The number of donors typed differed by locus, with about 629-630 for A, B, C, DRB1 and DQB1, around 500 for DQA1, some 570 for DPA1, and under 490 for DPB1. Four or five DR-DQ haplotypes were treated as single units for association and clustering because of strong linkage in the cohort. On average, 235,054 unique TCR beta nucleotide sequences were sequenced per donor among fewer than 500 genotyped donors of the cohort, with 15% to 20% of those sequences being non-productive. What the work shows at the level of the full study, not this receptor alone: The only immune exposure information available for the cohort was CMV serostatus. Correlated functional status among segregating V segments might be attributable to linkage disequilibrium, but an unknown experimental factor could not be ruled out. When HLA alleles, especially DR and DQ, strongly co-occurred, attributing TCR associations to individual alleles was difficult. Because HLA typing was missing for some donors at each locus, association tests included only the typed subset. According to a later analysis, TCR association rates differed among HLA loci, with DRB1 alleles showing the most associated TCRs and HLA-C alleles showing the fewest. A further reported finding was that TCR beta sequences accurately predicted the HLA-A and HLA-B alleles for most subjects in the first cohort. Compared with equally common non-associated chains, HLA-associated TCR beta chains in a later analysis were more clonally expanded and had lower generation probabilities. In the study, 164 TCR beta chains were listed as associated with cytomegalovirus. This cohort had only TCR beta chains sequenced, and the lack of alpha or paired-chain data limited which features could be detected. The sequencing pipeline was judged likely to have produced a cluster of highly shared sequence variants as a technical artifact. Some IMGT-functional V segments, including TRBV6-2 and TRBV6-3, could not be distinguished by the 87-base-pair reads and were therefore excluded. The authors suggested that the approach could potentially be generalized to other disease states and immunological phenotypes. The classifier was reported to diagnose cytomegalovirus status with high specificity and sensitivity in both the original and validation cohorts. Specific HLA alleles were associated with 15,000 to 20,000 TCR beta sequences at a false discovery rate of 0.05 in a later analysis. In a later analysis, most CMV-associated TCR beta chains were found to appear HLA-restricted, with HLA associations seemingly driven largely by CMV exposure. Because counts were too low, seventeen rarely observed V segments, including chromosome 9 orphons, were left out of the earlier analysis of approximately 500 of the donors. In vitro tests confirmed that a few of the cytomegalovirus-associated TCR beta chains recognize cytomegalovirus antigens. In a later analysis, several top co-occurrence clusters were reported to appear linked to parvovirus B19, influenza, CMV and Epstein-Barr virus. Sequencing depth was assumed to be roughly uniform across donors in the presence/absence analyses, though that assumption may not hold. A later genetic analysis reported fewer N-insertions in productive TCRs among donors in an Asian-associated ancestry cluster than the approximately 700-donor mean. In an earlier analysis of several hundred of the donors, most TCR beta V segments were observed in productive rearrangements about 87% or about 30% of the time, broadly matching IMGT annotations. Most TCR sequences were observed very rarely across donors, whereas some public TCRs were present in many individuals. In a later genetic analysis, a missense DCLRE1C variant was associated with V-gene and J-gene trimming of TCR beta chains, and the association was replicated in an independent cohort.

Looking up the germline V gene yields CDR1 SGHAT and CDR2 FQNNGV. The V and J ends are trimmed by 5 bases and 4 bases, leaving 18 bases between them. The CDR3 covers 15 residues, taking in both the cysteine and the phenylalanine. Left in the record is the CDR3 DNA by itself, 45 bases read in frame from the first base. The cohort consisted of approximately 670 healthy bone marrow donors. At the time of sampling, every cohort member was nominally healthy, though immune exposures that went unrecorded were likely present. The donor tested CMV seropositive, placing the donor among the 250 to 350 seropositive members of the cohort. Each donor provided a peripheral blood sample, and peripheral blood mononuclear cells were used for TCR beta sequencing. The Qiagen DNeasy Blood Extraction Kit was used to extract genomic DNA from the blood cell samples. Regarding this clone: Its antigen is currently not known. Within one base of it there is no much larger clone, and no base qualities were kept.

The library was prepared using the immunoSEQ multiplex PCR assay. For the multiplex PCR, a mixture combining 60 forward primers for TCR Vbeta segments and 13 reverse primers for TCR Jbeta segments was used. The CDR3 region of rearranged TCR beta genes was amplified from genomic DNA by a multiplex PCR assay. The Illumina HiSeq System was used to sequence the amplified TCR beta libraries as 87-base-pair reads. Processing in the source paper ran as follows. A later analysis counted about 80 million unique TCR beta chains across the 666 repertoires, and around 12 million of these chains were shared by at least two donors. Raw reads were error-corrected and collapsed into unique sequences by a nearest-neighbor algorithm in which closely related sequences were merged to remove PCR and sequencing errors. To assign V, D and J gene segments, CDR3 sequences were aligned to IMGT reference sequences. Each retained sequence needed at least a six-nucleotide match to both a V gene segment and a J gene segment. A rearrangement was called productive if the CDR3 had no stop codons and remained in frame with V and J, and every other rearrangement was called non-productive. CDR3 was defined according to IMGT convention as the region running from the second conserved V-encoded cysteine to the conserved J-encoded phenylalanine. Sequences without an unambiguous match to a single V gene segment were excluded from the earlier analysis of 450 to 750 of the donors. In an earlier analysis of approximately 500 of the donors, a V segment was called functional when productive rearrangements were above 56.7%, and segregating when the standard deviation between donors exceeded 5%. A statistical classification framework was built to diagnose cytomegalovirus status from the catalog of TCR beta chain sequences. A later analysis assigned V and J genes by comparing TCR nucleotide sequences with IMGT/GENE-DB human TR gene sequences. In a later analysis, CDR3 sequences and most-parsimonious VDJ recombination scenarios were assigned using the TCRdist pipeline. In a later analysis, each TCR beta chain was defined by its CDR3 amino acid sequence together with its V-gene family, and reads lacking a unique V-gene family were excluded. A later analysis removed 450 to 600 highly shared, low-generation-probability nucleotide sequences to deal with suspected cross-contamination and a sequencing artifact. For each public chain, a later analysis derived a clonal expansion index from normalized ranks of inferred template counts within each repertoire. In a later analysis, generation probabilities were computed using a VDJ recombination model fitted to out-of-frame rearrangements, and the results were checked against IGoR. In a later analysis, TCR-TCR, TCR-HLA and TCR-CMV co-occurrence was scored with hypergeometric tests, and a repertoire-size bias correction was applied to TCR pairs. In a later analysis, false discovery rates were estimated by permuting HLA or CMV assignments 20 times. In a later analysis, co-occurring TCRs were grouped using DBSCAN, and TCRdist sequence similarity was added for clustering within HLA-allele-positive subsets. Repertoires with fewer than 30,000 or more than 120,000 public chains were left out of co-occurrence clustering, as were five repertoires with anomalous nucleotide sharing. TCRdb's version of the immuneACCESS table is confined to in-frame rearrangements and falls short of the full clone set. An unresolved V gene accounts for under half of the shortfall where checked; the remainder is of unknown origin. The DNA gave D and trimming, while V, J and clone size come from that table. This sample comprises 170,000 or so clones, about 78% of them detected only once. Jointly, the top ten make up over 10% of the sample.

Sequencing input: PBMCs. This TCR was recovered from a woman aged 45-65 years in good health and CMV-seropositive. This chain joins TRBV11-2 to TRBJ2-7, with a weak D call of TRBD1 (6 bases match). CDR3 region: CASSPRAGVRYEQYF. At the DNA level, the sequence is TGTGCCAGCAGCCCACGGGCAGGGGTAAGGTACGAGCAGTACTTC.